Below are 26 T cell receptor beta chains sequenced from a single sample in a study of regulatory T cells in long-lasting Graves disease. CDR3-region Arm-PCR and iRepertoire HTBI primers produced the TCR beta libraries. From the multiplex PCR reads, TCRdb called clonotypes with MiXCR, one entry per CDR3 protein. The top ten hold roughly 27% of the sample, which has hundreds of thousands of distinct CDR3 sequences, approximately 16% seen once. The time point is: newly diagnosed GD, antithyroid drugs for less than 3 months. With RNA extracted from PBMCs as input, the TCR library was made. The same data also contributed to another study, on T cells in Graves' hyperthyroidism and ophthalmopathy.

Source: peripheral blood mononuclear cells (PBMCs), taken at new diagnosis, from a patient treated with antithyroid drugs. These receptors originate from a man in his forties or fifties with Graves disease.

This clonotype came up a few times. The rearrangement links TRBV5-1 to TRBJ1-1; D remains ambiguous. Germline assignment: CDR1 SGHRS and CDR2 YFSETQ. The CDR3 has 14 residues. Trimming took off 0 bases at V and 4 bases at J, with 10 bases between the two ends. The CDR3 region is CASSLGTSATEAFF. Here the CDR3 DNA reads TGCGCCAGCAGCTTGGGCACGAGTGCCACTGAAGCTTTCTTT. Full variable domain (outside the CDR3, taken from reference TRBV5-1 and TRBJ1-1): KAGVTQTPRYLIKTRGQQVTLSCSPISGHRSVSWYQQTPGQGLQFLFEYFSETQRNKGNFPGRFSGRQFSNSRSEMNVSTLELGDSALYLCASSLGTSATEAFFGQGTRLTVV.

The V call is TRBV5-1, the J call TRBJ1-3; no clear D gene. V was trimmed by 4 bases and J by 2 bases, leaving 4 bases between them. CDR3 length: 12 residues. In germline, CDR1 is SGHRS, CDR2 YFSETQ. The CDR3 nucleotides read TGCGCCAGCAGCCTTCCTGGAAACACCATATATTTT. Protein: CASSLPGNTIYF. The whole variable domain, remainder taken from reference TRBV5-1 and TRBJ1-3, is KAGVTQTPRYLIKTRGQQVTLSCSPISGHRSVSWYQQTPGQGLQFLFEYFSETQRNKGNFPGRFSGRQFSNSRSEMNVSTLELGDSALYLCASSLPGNTIYFGEGSWLTVV.

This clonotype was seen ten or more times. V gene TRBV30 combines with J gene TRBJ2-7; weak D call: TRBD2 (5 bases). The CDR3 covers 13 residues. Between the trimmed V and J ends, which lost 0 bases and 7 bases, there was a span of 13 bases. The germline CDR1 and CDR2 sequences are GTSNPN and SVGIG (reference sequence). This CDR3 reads CAWSVHIGREQYF. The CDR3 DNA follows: TGTGCCTGGAGTGTACATATTGGGAGAGAGCAGTACTTC.

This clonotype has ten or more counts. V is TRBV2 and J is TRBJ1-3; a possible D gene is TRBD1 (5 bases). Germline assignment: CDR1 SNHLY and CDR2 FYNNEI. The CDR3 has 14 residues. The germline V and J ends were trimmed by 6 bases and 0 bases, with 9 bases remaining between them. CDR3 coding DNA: TGTGCCAGCAGCAGGGAGAGCTCTGGAAACACCATATATTTT. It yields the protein CASSRESSGNTIYF. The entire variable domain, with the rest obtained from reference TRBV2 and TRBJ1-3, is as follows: EPEVTQTPSHQVTQMGQEVILRCVPISNHLYFYWYRQILGQKVEFLVSFYNNEISEKSEIFDDQFSVERPDGSNFTLKIRSTKLEDSAMYFCASSRESSGNTIYFGEGSWLTVV.

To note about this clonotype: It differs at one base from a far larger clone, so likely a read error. CDR3 sequence: CASTPGGGFGTGAFF. The CDR3, as DNA: TGTGCCAGCACCCCCGGGGGAGGGTTTGGCACTGGAGCTTTCTTT. V and J are TRBV9 and TRBJ1-1; D is perhaps TRBD1 (5 bases). This CDR3 region has 15 residues. The germline V gene encodes CDR1 SGDLS and CDR2 YYNGEE.

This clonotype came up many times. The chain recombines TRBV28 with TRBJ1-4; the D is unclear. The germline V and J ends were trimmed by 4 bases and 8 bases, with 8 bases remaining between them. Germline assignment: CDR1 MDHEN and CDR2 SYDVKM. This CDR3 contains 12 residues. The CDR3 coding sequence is TGTGCCAGCAGTTCGGTAGAGGAAAAACTGTTTTTT. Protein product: CASSSVEEKLFF.

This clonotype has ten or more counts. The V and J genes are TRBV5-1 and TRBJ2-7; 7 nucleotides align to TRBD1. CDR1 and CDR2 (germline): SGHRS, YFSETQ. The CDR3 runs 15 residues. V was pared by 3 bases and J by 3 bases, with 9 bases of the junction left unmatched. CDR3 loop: CASSYRQGYVYEQYF. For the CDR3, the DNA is TGCGCCAGCAGCTACCGACAGGGATACGTCTACGAGCAGTACTTC.

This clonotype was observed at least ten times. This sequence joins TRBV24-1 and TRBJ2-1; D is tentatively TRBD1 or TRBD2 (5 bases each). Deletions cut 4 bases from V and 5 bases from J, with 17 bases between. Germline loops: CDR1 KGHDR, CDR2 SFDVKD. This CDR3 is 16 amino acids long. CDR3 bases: TGTGCCACCAGTGACGTTAGAGGGGCTCGGGACAATGAGCAGTTCTTC. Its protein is CATSDVRGARDNEQFF.

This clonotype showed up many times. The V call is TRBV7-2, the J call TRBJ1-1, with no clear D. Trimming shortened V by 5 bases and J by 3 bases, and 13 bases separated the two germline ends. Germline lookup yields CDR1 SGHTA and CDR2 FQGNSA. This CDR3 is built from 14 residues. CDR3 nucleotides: TGTGCCAGCAGCCCCCTGTACCGGGACACTGAAGCTTTCTTT. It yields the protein CASSPLYRDTEAFF.

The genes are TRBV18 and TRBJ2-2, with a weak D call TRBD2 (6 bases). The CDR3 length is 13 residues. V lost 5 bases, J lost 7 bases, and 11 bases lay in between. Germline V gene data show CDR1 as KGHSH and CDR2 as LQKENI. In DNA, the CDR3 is TGTGCCAGCTCAAGCACGGGACTCGGGGAGCTGTTTTTT. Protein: CASSSTGLGELFF.

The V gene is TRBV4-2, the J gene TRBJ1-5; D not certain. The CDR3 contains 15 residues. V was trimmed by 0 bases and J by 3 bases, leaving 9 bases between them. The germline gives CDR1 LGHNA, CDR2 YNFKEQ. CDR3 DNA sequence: TGTGCCAGCAGCCAAGATCCAGGCAACAATCAGCCCCAGCATTTT. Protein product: CASSQDPGNNQPQHF.

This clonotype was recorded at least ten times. Here the CDR3 reads CASSPSARYTQYF. In DNA, the CDR3 is TGTGCCAGCAGCCCATCAGCTAGATATACGCAGTATTTT. This rearrangement joins TRBV7-3 to TRBJ2-3; unclear D gene. From germline, CDR1 is SGHTA and CDR2 FQGTGA. This CDR3 contains 13 residues. Trimming took 5 bases from V and 7 from J, leaving 13 bases between them.

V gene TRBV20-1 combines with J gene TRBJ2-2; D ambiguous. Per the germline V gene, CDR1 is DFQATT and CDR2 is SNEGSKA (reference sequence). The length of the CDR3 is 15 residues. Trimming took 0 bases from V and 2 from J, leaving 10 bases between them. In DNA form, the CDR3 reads TGCAGTGCTAGAGATGGACGGAGAAACACCGGGGAGCTGTTTTTT. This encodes CSARDGRRNTGELFF.

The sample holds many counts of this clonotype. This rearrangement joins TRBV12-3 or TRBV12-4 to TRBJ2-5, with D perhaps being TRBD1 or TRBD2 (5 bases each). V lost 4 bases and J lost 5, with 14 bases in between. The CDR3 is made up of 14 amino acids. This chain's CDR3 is CASSWDGFRETQYF. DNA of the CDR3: TGTGCCAGCAGTTGGGACGGCTTCAGGGAGACCCAGTACTTC.

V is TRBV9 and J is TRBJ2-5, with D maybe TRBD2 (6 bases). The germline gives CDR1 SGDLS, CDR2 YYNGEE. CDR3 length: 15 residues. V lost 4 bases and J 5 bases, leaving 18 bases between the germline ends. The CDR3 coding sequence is TGTGCCAGCAGCCCTTCCCCTCAGAGCGGGGAGACCCAGTACTTC. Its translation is CASSPSPQSGETQYF.

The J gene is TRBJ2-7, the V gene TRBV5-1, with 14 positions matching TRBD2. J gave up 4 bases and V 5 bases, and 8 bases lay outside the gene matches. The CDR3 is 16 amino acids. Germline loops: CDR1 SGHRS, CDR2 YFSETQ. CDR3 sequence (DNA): TGCGCCAGCAGGAAGACTAGCGGGGGGGCCGGGTACGAGCAGTACTTC. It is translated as CASRKTSGGAGYEQYF.

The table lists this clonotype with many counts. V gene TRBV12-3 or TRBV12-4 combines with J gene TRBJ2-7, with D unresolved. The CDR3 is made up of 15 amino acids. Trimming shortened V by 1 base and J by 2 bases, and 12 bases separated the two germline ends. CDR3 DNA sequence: TGTGCCAGCAGTTTAGAGGGCAAGGGCGCCTACGAGCAGTACTTC. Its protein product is CASSLEGKGAYEQYF.

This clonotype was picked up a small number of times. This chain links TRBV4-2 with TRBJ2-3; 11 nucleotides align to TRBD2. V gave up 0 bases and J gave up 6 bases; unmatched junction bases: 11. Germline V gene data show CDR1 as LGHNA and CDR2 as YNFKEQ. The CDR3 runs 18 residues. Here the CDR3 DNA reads TGTGCCAGCAGCCAAGAAGAAGCTAGCGGGGGGCTACGGGATACGCAGTATTTT. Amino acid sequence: CASSQEEASGGLRDTQYF.

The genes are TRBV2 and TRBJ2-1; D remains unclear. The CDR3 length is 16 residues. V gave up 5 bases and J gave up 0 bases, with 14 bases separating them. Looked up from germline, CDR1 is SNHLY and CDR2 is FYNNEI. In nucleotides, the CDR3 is TGTGCCAGCAGTAGTACAAAACAGCGCTCCTACAATGAGCAGTTCTTC. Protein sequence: CASSSTKQRSYNEQFF. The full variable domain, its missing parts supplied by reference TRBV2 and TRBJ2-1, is EPEVTQTPSHQVTQMGQEVILRCVPISNHLYFYWYRQILGQKVEFLVSFYNNEISEKSEIFDDQFSVERPDGSNFTLKIRSTKLEDSAMYFCASSSTKQRSYNEQFFGPGTRLTVL.

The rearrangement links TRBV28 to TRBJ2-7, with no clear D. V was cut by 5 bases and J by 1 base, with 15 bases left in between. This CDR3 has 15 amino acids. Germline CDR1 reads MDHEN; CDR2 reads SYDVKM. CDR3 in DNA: TGTGCCAGCAGTCAAGGTGGCACAATTTCCTACGAGCAGTACTTC. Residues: CASSQGGTISYEQYF.

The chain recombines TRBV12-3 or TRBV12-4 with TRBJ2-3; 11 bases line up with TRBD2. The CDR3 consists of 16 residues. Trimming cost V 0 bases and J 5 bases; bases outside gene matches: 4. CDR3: CASSLASGGAIDTQYF. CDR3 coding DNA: TGTGCCAGCAGTTTAGCTAGCGGGGGGGCAATAGATACGCAGTATTTT.

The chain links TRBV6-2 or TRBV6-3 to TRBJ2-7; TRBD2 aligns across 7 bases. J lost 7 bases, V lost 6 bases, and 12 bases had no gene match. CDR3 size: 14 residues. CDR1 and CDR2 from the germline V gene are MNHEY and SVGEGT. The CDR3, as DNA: TGTGCCAGCAGCCTCGGACACACAGCGGGGGAGCAGTACTTC. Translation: CASSLGHTAGEQYF.

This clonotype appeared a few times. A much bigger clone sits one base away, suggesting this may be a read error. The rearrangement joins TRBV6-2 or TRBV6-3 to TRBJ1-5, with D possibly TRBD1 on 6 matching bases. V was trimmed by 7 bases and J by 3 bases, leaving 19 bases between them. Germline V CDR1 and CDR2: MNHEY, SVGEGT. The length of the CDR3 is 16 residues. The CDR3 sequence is CASTLRQAGDNQPQHF. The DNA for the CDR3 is TGTGCCAGCACCCTTCGACAGGCCGGGGACAATCAGCCCCAGCATTTT.

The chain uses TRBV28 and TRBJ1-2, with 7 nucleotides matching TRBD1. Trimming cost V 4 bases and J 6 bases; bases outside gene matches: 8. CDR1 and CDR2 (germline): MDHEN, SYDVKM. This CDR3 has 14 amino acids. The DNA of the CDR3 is TGTGCCAGCAGTTCCTCGGACAGGCCGGATGGCTACACCTTC. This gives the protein CASSSSDRPDGYTF.

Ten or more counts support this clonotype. Written as DNA, the CDR3 is TGTGCCAGCACCCCCGCCTGGGCTGTGGGACAGCCCCAGCATTTT. It codes for CASTPAWAVGQPQHF. The rearrangement joins TRBV2 to TRBJ1-5, with no clear D. From germline, CDR1 is SNHLY and CDR2 FYNNEI. The CDR3 runs 15 residues. V lost 7 bases and J lost 7, with 20 bases in between.

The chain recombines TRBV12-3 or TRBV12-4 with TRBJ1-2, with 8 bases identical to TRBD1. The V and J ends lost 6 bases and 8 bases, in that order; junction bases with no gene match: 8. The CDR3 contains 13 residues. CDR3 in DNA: TGTGCCAGCAGCCGACAGGGGAGGAGGGGCTACACCTTC. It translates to CASSRQGRRGYTF.